The 27 T cell receptor beta chains below come from one sample, sequenced in a study of spatial heterogeneity in lung cancer. Which antigens these TCRs recognize remains unknown. As to time point: sample taken at primary tumor resection. One entry per CDR3 protein, called by TCRdb with MiXCR from the 5' RACE reads. The sample yields 1,500 or so distinct CDR3 sequences, approximately 14% seen once. Study results and caveats: For expanded intratumoral alpha and beta TCRs, counts tracked tumor mutation counts.

Sequencing used lung tumor tissue, obtained at surgery. The receptors here all came from a male donor with early-stage non-small cell lung cancer.

This clonotype qualifies as large. A library prepared for alpha chains yielded this beta chain as an off-target read; its size is of little meaning. This chain uses TRBV30 with TRBJ2-5; D is unclear. Germline lookup yields CDR1 GTSNPN and CDR2 SVGIG (reference sequence). The CDR3 is 16 amino acids. The CDR3 DNA sequence: TGTGCAGCTCGATTTGGGCTGAGGTCCGACGGGGAGACCCAGTACTTC. It is translated as CAARFGLRSDGETQYF.

In its sample, this clonotype is medium-sized. Found in a library prepared for alpha chains, this beta chain is an off-target read, and its abundance has little meaning. The rearrangement links TRBV7-3 to TRBJ2-5; 10 bases match TRBD2. From germline, CDR1 is SGHTA and CDR2 FQGTGA. V lost 2 bases to trimming and J lost 5 bases; unmatched junction nucleotides: 8. The CDR3 loop spans 16 amino acids. CDR3 in DNA: TGTGCCAGCAGCTTAGGGGCTAGCGGGAGTAGTGAGACCCAGTACTTC. It yields the protein CASSLGASGSSETQYF.

By share, this clonotype counts as large. This beta chain lies outside the target of a library built for alpha chains; its clone size means little. This chain uses TRBV2 with TRBJ2-3, with 9 bases matching TRBD1. Per the germline V gene, CDR1 is SNHLY and CDR2 is FYNNEI. This CDR3 has 14 amino acids. Trimming took 5 bases from V and 6 from J; bases not matched to a gene: 6. The DNA of the CDR3 is TGTGCCAGCAGTTTGGACAGGGGAGGGGATACGCAGTATTTT. Its protein is CASSLDRGGDTQYF. The full variable domain, rest sourced from reference TRBV2 and TRBJ2-3, is EPEVTQTPSHQVTQMGQEVILRCVPISNHLYFYWYRQILGQKVEFLVSFYNNEISEKSEIFDDQFSVERPDGSNFTLKIRSTKLEDSAMYFCASSLDRGGDTQYFGPGTRLTVL.

This clonotype is deemed large. This beta chain is off target for a library built for alpha chains, so its abundance means little. V is TRBV7-9 and J is TRBJ1-3; D gene ambiguous. This CDR3 region has 16 residues. The germline V gene has CDR1 SEHNR and CDR2 FQNEAQ (reference sequence). The V gene lost 0 bases and the J gene lost 0 bases, with 9 bases spanning the gap. In DNA, the CDR3 is TGTGCCAGCAGCTTAGCGACCTTTTACTCTGGAAACACCATATATTTT. It is translated as CASSLATFYSGNTIYF.

This clonotype is deemed medium-sized. Since it is a stray read in a library aimed at alpha chains, this beta chain has a size that is not meaningful. The rearrangement links TRBV29-1 to TRBJ2-3; 11 nucleotides agree with TRBD2. Trimming at V came to 4 bases and at J to 10 bases, leaving 22 bases not matched to a gene. The germline V gene encodes CDR1 SQVTM and CDR2 ANQGSEA. CDR3 length: 18 amino acids. The CDR3 region has the DNA TGCAGCGTTGCCCCGCCGACAGGGGGACTAGCGGTCGGTGTTGCGCAGTATTTT. This sequence encodes CSVAPPTGGLAVGVAQYF.

Regarding this clonotype: The library was prepared for alpha chains; this beta chain is a stray read, so its frequency means little. The rearrangement links TRBV7-9 to TRBJ2-5; D is undetermined. V gave up 3 bases and J gave up 5 bases, with 10 bases separating them. CDR3 length equals 13 residues. Germline lookup yields CDR1 SEHNR and CDR2 FQNEAQ (reference sequence). In nucleotides, the CDR3 is TGTGCCAGCAGCTTGAGCCCAGGCGAGACCCAGTACTTC. Translation: CASSLSPGETQYF.

This clonotype is large in the sample. Little can be read into the size of this beta chain, an off-target read in a library designed for alpha chains. This sequence joins TRBV7-8 and TRBJ2-3, with 11 bases fitting TRBD1. This CDR3 spans 15 amino acids. CDR1 and CDR2 (germline): SGHVS, FQNEAQ. V gave up 2 bases and J gave up 7 bases; unmatched junction bases: 5. The CDR3 DNA reads as TGTGCCAGCAGCTTAATTGGACAGGGGGCATATACGCAGTATTTT. Translating it yields CASSLIGQGAYTQYF.

In regard to this clonotype: A much larger clone differs from this one at a single base, so this may be a read error. Since it is a stray read in a library aimed at alpha chains, this beta chain has a size that is not meaningful. The chain carries TRBV5-1 and TRBJ1-1, with D tentatively TRBD1 (6 bases). The CDR3 loop spans 15 amino acids. Germline V lookup: CDR1 SGHRS, CDR2 YFSETQ. CDR3 residues: CASSHSGGASTEAYF. CDR3 coding DNA: TGCGCCAGCAGCCACTCCGGGGGGGCAAGCACTGAAGCTTACTTT.

Details on this clonotype: For a library built for alpha chains, this beta chain is a stray read; little rests on its size. This sequence joins TRBV12-3 or TRBV12-4 and TRBJ2-5; D is undetermined. The V end was cut by 4 bases, the J end by 4 bases, with 10 bases between. This CDR3 contains 13 residues. The CDR3: CASSWRRGETQYF. The CDR3 nucleotides read TGTGCCAGCAGTTGGAGACGAGGAGAGACCCAGTACTTC.

By sample fraction, this clonotype is medium-sized (0.01 to 0.1%). A library prepared for alpha chains yielded this beta chain as an off-target read; its size is of little meaning. The chain joins TRBV15 to TRBJ1-2, with unresolved D. From germline, CDR1 is LNHNV and CDR2 YYDKDF (reference sequence). V shed 0 bases and J shed 6 bases, with 8 bases lying between them. The CDR3 loop spans 13 amino acids. CDR3 bases: TGTGCCACCAGCAGAGAGGAGGGTGATGGCTACACCTTC. Its translation is CATSREEGDGYTF.

Sample share makes this clonotype medium-sized. This beta chain is a stray read from a library made for alpha chains; its abundance is not meaningful. The chain links TRBV3-1 to TRBJ1-2; 8 nucleotides align to TRBD1. The CDR3 is 13 residues long. The J segment lost 3 bases and the V segment lost 4 bases, leaving 1 base of the junction unmatched. Germline lookup yields CDR1 LGHDT and CDR2 YNNKEL (reference sequence). For the CDR3, the DNA is TGTGCCAGCAGCCGGACAGGGTACTATGGCTACACCTTC. It translates to CASSRTGYYGYTF.

In the case of this clonotype: With the library built for alpha chains, this beta chain is off target and its frequency is not meaningful. The chain has TRBV7-6 and TRBJ2-5; D is possibly TRBD2 (5 bases). CDR3 size: 15 residues. Trimming took off 1 base at V and 5 bases at J, with 14 bases between the two ends. Germline V gene lookup returns CDR1 SGHVS and CDR2 FNYEAQ. CDR3 DNA sequence: TGTGCCAGCAGCTTAGGGTCTAGCCGTTTGGAGACCCAGTACTTC. This translates into CASSLGSSRLETQYF.

Remarks on this clonotype: This beta chain is off target for a library built for alpha chains, so its abundance means little. V usage is TRBV5-4 and J usage is TRBJ2-3, with D perhaps matching TRBD2 (5 bases). Looked up from germline, CDR1 is SGHNT and CDR2 is YYREEE (reference sequence). The CDR3 extends over 16 amino acids. V was cut by 0 bases and J by 2 bases, with 13 bases left in between. The CDR3 bases are TGTGCCAGCAGCTTGGCTGAGGGTGGCCCCACAGATACGCAGTATTTT. It encodes CASSLAEGGPTDTQYF.

This clonotype is large in the sample. This beta chain is a stray sequence in a library constructed for alpha chains; its clone size is not meaningful. The rearrangement joins TRBV5-1 to TRBJ2-3; perhaps TRBD1 as D (5 bases). This CDR3 has 14 amino acids. In germline, CDR1 is SGHRS, CDR2 YFSETQ. The V gene lost 5 bases and the J gene lost 4 bases, with 14 bases spanning the gap. In nucleotides, the CDR3 is TGCGCCAGCAGGGGGCAAATGGGGTCAGATACGCAGTATTTT. Its translation is CASRGQMGSDTQYF. Full variable domain (outside the CDR3, taken from reference TRBV5-1 and TRBJ2-3): KAGVTQTPRYLIKTRGQQVTLSCSPISGHRSVSWYQQTPGQGLQFLFEYFSETQRNKGNFPGRFSGRQFSNSRSEMNVSTLELGDSALYLCASRGQMGSDTQYFGPGTRLTVL.

This clonotype rates as medium-sized. This beta chain lies outside the target of a library built for alpha chains; its clone size means little. The V and J genes are TRBV6-2 or TRBV6-3 and TRBJ2-2, with D perhaps matching TRBD1 (6 bases). The CDR3 is 13 amino acids. Between the trimmed V and J ends, which lost 5 bases and 5 bases, there was a span of 9 bases. Germline V lookup: CDR1 MNHEY, CDR2 SVGEGT. The CDR3 DNA reads as TGTGCCAGCAGTCCAGGGGTAACCGGGGAGCTGTTTTTT. Residues: CASSPGVTGELFF.

This clonotype is labeled large (0.1 to 1%). Because the library targeted alpha chains, this beta chain is an off-target read whose size means little. The chain carries TRBV28 and TRBJ2-5, with TRBD2 matching over 10 bases. CDR1 MDHEN and CDR2 SYDVKM come from the germline V gene. This CDR3 has 16 residues. V shed 0 bases, J shed 3 bases, and the junction held 4 bases outside the gene matches. The CDR3 region has the DNA TGTGCCAGCAGTTTATGGGCTAGCGGGAGCGAAGAGACCCAGTACTTC. It is translated as CASSLWASGSEETQYF.

Within the sample, this clonotype is medium-sized (0.01 to 0.1%). This beta chain is an off-target read within a library intended for alpha chains, so its frequency means little. This chain joins TRBV2 and TRBJ1-6; TRBD1 matches 9 bases. The CDR3 is made up of 13 amino acids. Trimming cost V 6 bases and J 10 bases; bases outside gene matches: 4. Germline V gives CDR1 SNHLY, CDR2 FYNNEI. The CDR3 loop reads CASRGQGRSPLHF. For the CDR3, the DNA is TGTGCCAGCAGGGGACAGGGAAGGTCACCCCTCCACTTT.

In its sample, this clonotype was seen a few times. Since it is a stray read in a library aimed at alpha chains, this beta chain has a size that is not meaningful. The V call is TRBV6-5, the J call TRBJ2-2, with 11 bases aligning to TRBD2. The V gene end was trimmed by 4 bases and the J gene end by 6 bases; junction bases not matched to a gene: 4. Germline loops: CDR1 MNHEY, CDR2 SVGAGI. The CDR3 totals 15 residues. CDR3 DNA: TGTGCCAGCAGTTCCCTAGCGGGAGGCCCCGGGGAGCTGTTTTTT. It translates to CASSSLAGGPGELFF.

A remark on this clonotype: This beta chain appears as a stray read in a library generated for alpha chains; its size is not informative. The rearrangement uses TRBV2 and TRBJ2-7, with D unclear. This CDR3 has 11 amino acids. Looked up from germline, CDR1 is SNHLY and CDR2 is FYNNEI. V was trimmed by 4 bases and J by 6 bases, leaving 7 bases between them. The CDR3 protein is CASSVGFEQYF. The CDR3 DNA reads TGTGCCAGCAGTGTCGGGTTCGAGCAGTACTTC.

About this clonotype itself: Possible read error: a much larger clone is one base away. With the library built for alpha chains, this beta chain is off target and its frequency is not meaningful. The V and J genes are TRBV28 and TRBJ2-1; no clear D gene. Germline-derived CDR1 and CDR2 are MDHEN and SYDVKM. The CDR3 spans 14 residues. The CDR3 DNA reads TGTGTCAGCTCTAAAGGTGACTCCTACAATGAGCAGTTCTTC. It is translated as CVSSKGDSYNEQFF.

With respect to this clonotype: Since the library was made to target alpha chains, this beta chain is a stray read and its abundance is not meaningful. The CDR3: CSASDRVTGGELFF. CDR3 in DNA: TGCAGTGCTAGCGACAGGGTGACGGGCGGGGAGCTGTTTTTT. The chain employs TRBV20-1 and TRBJ2-2; 7 bases line up with TRBD1. V gave up 3 bases and J gave up 7 bases; unmatched junction bases: 8. The CDR3 loop spans 14 amino acids. The V gene's germline CDR1 is DFQATT and CDR2 SNEGSKA (reference sequence).

Relative to its sample, this clonotype is medium-sized (0.01 to 0.1%). Because the library targeted alpha chains, this beta chain is an off-target read whose size means little. The chain links TRBV4-1 to TRBJ2-4; 9 bases line up with TRBD1. Trimming at V came to 4 bases and at J to 4 bases, leaving 11 bases not matched to a gene. Germline V lookup: CDR1 MGHRA, CDR2 YSYEKL. This CDR3 is 17 amino acids long. CDR3: CASSRGDRAGPKNIQYF. For the CDR3, the DNA is TGCGCCAGCAGCCGGGGGGACAGGGCAGGCCCAAAAAACATTCAGTACTTC.

Within the sample, this clonotype is medium-sized. With the library built for alpha chains, this beta chain is off target and its frequency is not meaningful. The chain has TRBV7-9 and TRBJ2-5; 8 bases are shared with TRBD1. CDR1 is SEHNR, CDR2 FQNEAQ, per germline (reference sequence). The CDR3 length is 15 residues. The V gene end was trimmed by 6 bases and the J gene end by 2 bases; junction bases not matched to a gene: 8. CDR3 sequence (DNA): TGTGCCAGCAGTACGGACAGGGCCGCGCAAGAGACCCAGTACTTC. Amino acid sequence: CASSTDRAAQETQYF. The whole variable domain, remainder taken from reference TRBV7-9 and TRBJ2-5, is DTGVSQNPRHKITKRGQNVTFRCDPISEHNRLYWYRQTLGQGPEFLTYFQNEAQLEKSRLLSDRFSAERPKGSFSTLEIQRTEQGDSAMYLCASSTDRAAQETQYFGPGTRLLVL.

With respect to this clonotype: Little can be read into the size of this beta chain, an off-target read in a library designed for alpha chains. The chain joins TRBV15 to TRBJ2-3; no reliable D call. Germline CDR1 reads LNHNV; CDR2 reads YYDKDF (reference sequence). V lost 0 bases, J lost 9 bases, and 10 bases lay in between. The CDR3 is made up of 13 amino acids. CDR3 sequence reads: CATSREWAATQYF. In DNA, the CDR3 is TGTGCCACCAGCAGAGAGTGGGCGGCGACGCAGTATTTT.

This clonotype is large within its sample. As an off-target read in a library built for alpha chains, this beta chain has a frequency of little significance. This chain joins TRBV11-2 and TRBJ1-1; no clear D gene. Trimming cost V 2 bases and J 11 bases, with 12 bases left between them. The CDR3 runs 12 residues. Germline CDR1 SGHAT, CDR2 FQNNGV. The CDR3 loop reads CASSLNGRAAFF. In DNA, the CDR3 is TGTGCCAGCAGCTTAAACGGGCGTGCGGCTTTCTTT.

This clonotype is judged large (0.1 to 1%). This beta chain turned up in a library designed for alpha chains; as an off-target read, its abundance says little. This chain links TRBV9 with TRBJ2-7, with D hard to call. Trimming cost V 3 bases and J 7 bases, with 11 bases left between them. Germline V gene data show CDR1 as SGDLS and CDR2 as YYNGEE. The CDR3 is 12 residues long. The DNA of the CDR3 is TGTGCCAGCAGCGCAAGGTCTGGTGAGCAGTACTTC. This sequence encodes CASSARSGEQYF. Looking up the rest from reference TRBV9 and TRBJ2-7 gives the full variable domain: DSGVTQTPKHLITATGQRVTLRCSPRSGDLSVYWYQQSLDQGLQFLIQYYNGEERAKGNILERFSAQQFPDLHSELNLSSLELGDSALYFCASSARSGEQYFGPGTRLTVT.

This clonotype is medium-sized in the sample. For a library built for alpha chains, this beta chain is a stray read; little rests on its size. V is TRBV5-1 and J is TRBJ1-2; weak D call: TRBD1 (5 bases). V lost 2 bases and J 6 bases, leaving 11 bases between the germline ends. In germline, CDR1 is SGHRS, CDR2 YFSETQ. This CDR3 spans 13 amino acids. CDR3 bases: TGCGCCAGCAGCTTTCAGGGTCAGGATGGCTACACCTTC. Amino acids: CASSFQGQDGYTF.